Below are 20 T cell receptor beta chains sequenced from a single sample in a study of a mutant IDH1 vaccine in newly diagnosed glioma. TCRdb's copy holds only in-frame clones and misses some; the assay was immunoSEQ multiplex PCR. Among about 92,000 clones, roughly 85% were seen once, and the ten largest hold around 7%. Time point described: baseline, week 1 (first vaccination visit). The treatment: pre-vaccination baseline after standard-of-care therapy. The sample in question was PBMCs, obtained from a glioma patient treated with radiotherapy, temozolomide or both. The receptor source for this set is a woman between 50 and 59 years old with glioma.

The V and J genes are TRBV30 and TRBJ1-2; 7 bases map to TRBD1. The germline gives CDR1 GTSNPN, CDR2 SVGIG (reference sequence). This CDR3 spans 15 amino acids. V gave up 6 bases and J gave up 3 bases; unmatched junction bases: 13. The CDR3 bases are TGTGCCTGCCCGGACAGGCGTACGGGGGACTATGGCTACACCTTC. Translated, it gives CACPDRRTGDYGYTF.

This rearrangement joins TRBV9 to TRBJ1-5, with D perhaps TRBD1 (5 bases). V lost 0 bases and J 6 bases, leaving 10 bases between the germline ends. The CDR3 covers 14 residues. Looked up from germline, CDR1 is SGDLS and CDR2 is YYNGEE. The CDR3 loop reads CASSVGGEFQPQHF. The DNA for the CDR3 is TGTGCCAGCAGCGTAGGGGGGGAGTTTCAGCCCCAGCATTTT.

Only a few counts were recorded for this clone. The rearrangement uses TRBV30 and TRBJ1-2; D uncertain. Germline loops: CDR1 GTSNPN, CDR2 SVGIG (reference sequence). There are 13 residues in the CDR3. The V and J ends lost 5 bases and 5 bases respectively, with 15 bases between them. CDR3: CAWERISRYGYTF. In nucleotides, the CDR3 is TGTGCCTGGGAACGTATTTCGAGATATGGCTACACCTTC. Filled out from reference TRBV30 and TRBJ1-2, the complete variable domain reads SQTIHQWPATLVQPVGSPLSLECTVEGTSNPNLYWYRQAAGRGLQLLFYSVGIGQISSEVPQNLSASRPQDRQFILSSKKLLLSDSGFYLCAWERISRYGYTFGSGTRLTVV.

The chain is built from TRBV4-1 and TRBJ2-1, with 8 bases aligning to TRBD2. Germline V gene data show CDR1 as MGHRA and CDR2 as YSYEKL. The CDR3 is 15 residues long. The V gene end was trimmed by 3 bases and the J gene end by 7 bases; junction bases not matched to a gene: 8. CDR3: CASSHEAGVRNEQFF. For the CDR3, the DNA is TGCGCCAGCAGCCACGAAGCGGGGGTACGGAATGAGCAGTTCTTC.

CDR3 nucleotide sequence: TGTGCCAGCAGCCAACAGGGGTGGACTGAAGCTTTCTTT. Translation gives CASSQQGWTEAFF. The gene calls are TRBV7-9 and TRBJ1-1, with 7 bases lining up with TRBD1. The CDR3 is 13 residues long. CDR1 is SEHNR, CDR2 FQNEAQ, per germline (reference sequence). The ends lost 5 bases at V and 5 bases at J; junction bases unmatched: 5.

This chain uses TRBV12-5 with TRBJ1-2; D remains ambiguous. The CDR3 consists of 13 residues. Trimming took 4 bases from V and 5 from J, leaving 11 bases between them. CDR1 is LGHNT, CDR2 FRNRAP, per germline. Here the CDR3 DNA reads TGTGCTAGTGGTTCCCCCCTAATTTATGGCTACACCTTC. Translation gives CASGSPLIYGYTF.

The CDR3 DNA reads TGTGCCAGCAGTCCGGCGGGGGGCGCCACCGGGGAGCTGTTTTTT. Translated, it gives CASSPAGGATGELFF. V usage is TRBV28 and J usage is TRBJ2-2, with 8 bases that match TRBD2. The CDR3 spans 15 residues. V lost 5 bases to trimming and J lost 4 bases; unmatched junction nucleotides: 6. Germline assignment: CDR1 MDHEN and CDR2 SYDVKM.

The chain is built from TRBV27 and TRBJ1-1; D ambiguous. Germline CDR1 MNHEY, CDR2 SMNVEV (reference sequence). The CDR3 is 15 residues long. Trimming stripped 4 bases from V and 1 base from J, with 13 bases between. The CDR3 region is CASSSRFRGNTEAFF. In DNA, the CDR3 is TGTGCCAGCAGTTCTAGATTCAGAGGGAACACTGAAGCTTTCTTT.

The V gene is TRBV30, the J gene TRBJ2-7, with 7 bases that match TRBD1. V shed 5 bases and J 4 bases; nucleotides not matched to a gene: 8. Germline V gene data show CDR1 as GTSNPN and CDR2 as SVGIG (reference sequence). This CDR3 region has 13 residues. CDR3 protein: CAWSTGANYEQYF. In nucleotides, the CDR3 is TGTGCCTGGTCTACAGGGGCCAATTACGAGCAGTACTTC. The whole variable domain, remainder taken from reference TRBV30 and TRBJ2-7, is SQTIHQWPATLVQPVGSPLSLECTVEGTSNPNLYWYRQAAGRGLQLLFYSVGIGQISSEVPQNLSASRPQDRQFILSSKKLLLSDSGFYLCAWSTGANYEQYFGPGTRLTVT.

The chain uses TRBV30 and TRBJ1-6; D not certain. There are 13 residues in the CDR3. The V gene's germline CDR1 is GTSNPN and CDR2 SVGIG (reference sequence). V dropped 5 bases and J dropped 9 bases, with 14 bases sitting between them. CDR3 protein: CAWATDSRSPLHF. The CDR3 DNA sequence: TGTGCCTGGGCAACAGATAGCCGTTCACCCCTCCACTTT.

The chain is built from TRBV10-3 and TRBJ2-7; 7 bases are a match to TRBD2. Germline V CDR1 and CDR2: ENHRY, SYGVKD. V was clipped by 5 bases and J by 2 bases; unmatched bases: 9. This CDR3 comprises 15 residues. The CDR3: CAISRGLPIAYEQYF. The DNA of the CDR3 is TGTGCCATCAGTCGGGGACTACCGATAGCCTACGAGCAGTACTTC.

This clone was counted only a few times. The rearrangement links TRBV4-1 to TRBJ2-5, with D perhaps matching TRBD1 (5 bases). Germline CDR1 reads MGHRA; CDR2 reads YSYEKL. V was trimmed by 4 bases and J by 0 bases, leaving 12 bases between them. The CDR3 spans 15 residues. The CDR3 is CASSPPGRDQETQYF. The CDR3 DNA sequence: TGCGCCAGCAGCCCCCCCGGCAGGGACCAAGAGACCCAGTACTTC.

The rearrangement uses TRBV7-9 and TRBJ2-7, with unresolved D. Per germline, CDR1 SEHNR and CDR2 FQNEAQ (reference sequence). The V end was cut by 0 bases, the J end by 4 bases, with 7 bases between. CDR3 length: 13 residues. The CDR3 is CASSLAASYEQYF. Written as DNA, the CDR3 is TGTGCCAGCAGCTTAGCAGCGAGTTACGAGCAGTACTTC.

This chain joins TRBV9 and TRBJ2-3; D remains ambiguous. V dropped 0 bases and J dropped 4 bases, with 9 bases sitting between them. CDR3 length: 14 residues. Germline lookup yields CDR1 SGDLS and CDR2 YYNGEE. The CDR3 coding sequence is TGTGCCAGCAGCGTAGATCAGGTACCAGATACGCAGTATTTT. It encodes CASSVDQVPDTQYF.

This rearrangement joins TRBV4-3 to TRBJ2-7, with TRBD1 matching 8 bases. J lost 0 bases, V lost 0 bases, and 1 base had no gene match. Germline V gene data show CDR1 as LGHNA and CDR2 as YSLEER. The CDR3 has 15 residues. CDR3 DNA: TGCGCCAGCAGCCAAGACGGGACAGGCTCCTACGAGCAGTACTTC. This translates into CASSQDGTGSYEQYF.

The chain carries TRBV6-6 and TRBJ1-1; D may be TRBD1 (5 bases). There are 13 residues in the CDR3. V lost 2 bases to trimming and J lost 1 base, with 5 bases between them. Germline lookup yields CDR1 MNHNY and CDR2 SVGAGI (reference sequence). As DNA, the CDR3 is TGTGCCAGCAGTTACACAGGGAACACTGAAGCTTTCTTT. Its protein is CASSYTGNTEAFF.

The chain joins TRBV30 to TRBJ1-6, with 7 nucleotides matching TRBD1. Per the germline V gene, CDR1 is GTSNPN and CDR2 is SVGIG (reference sequence). Trimming at V came to 5 bases and at J to 7 bases, leaving 11 bases not matched to a gene. The CDR3 extends over 15 amino acids. The CDR3 nucleotides are TGTGCCTGGGCGATTCCGGGACAGAGGAATTCACCCCTCCACTTT. Encoded protein: CAWAIPGQRNSPLHF.

The chain is built from TRBV20-1 and TRBJ1-1; D call uncertain. The length of the CDR3 is 11 residues. V was pared by 6 bases and J by 11 bases, with 16 bases between. Germline CDR1 DFQATT, CDR2 SNEGSKA (reference sequence). The CDR3 bases are TGCAGTGCCGGAGGAAAACATACTGCTTTCTTT. Protein product: CSAGGKHTAFF.

V and J are TRBV9 and TRBJ1-4; maybe TRBD1 (6 bases). This CDR3 has 15 residues. Germline-derived CDR1 and CDR2 are SGDLS and YYNGEE. V was cut by 0 bases and J by 5 bases, with 11 bases left in between. The CDR3 DNA is TGTGCCAGCAGCGTAGGCGGGACACGCAATGAAAAACTGTTTTTT. Translating it yields CASSVGGTRNEKLFF.

The chain carries TRBV6-6 and TRBJ1-2; the match to TRBD1 covers 7 bases. The CDR3 covers 12 residues. The V gene's germline CDR1 is MNHNY and CDR2 SVGAGI (reference sequence). Losses at the gene ends were 10 bases for V and 5 bases for J; bases not matched to a gene: 7. The CDR3 reads CATGGGVYGYTF. In nucleotides, the CDR3 is TGTGCCACAGGGGGAGGGGTTTATGGCTACACCTTC.